This T cell receptor (beta chain) was identified in a study of T cell changes during pregnancy in multiple sclerosis. Generated by immunoSEQ multiplex PCR, the TCRdb table keeps only in-frame clones and is missing some. The data show around 44,000 clones, about 92% seen once. There are 15 residues in the CDR3. After removal of 7 bases from V and 4 bases from J, the junction contained 5 bases not matched to a gene. Germline CDR1 reads SNHLY; CDR2 reads FYNNEI. This clone was picked up one time. The TCR originated in a female donor with multiple sclerosis, enrolled in a pregnancy study. The sequences come from CD8+ T cells from peripheral blood mononuclear cells, collected in the first trimester of pregnancy. The chain carries TRBV2 and TRBJ2-3, with TRBD2 identical over 13 bases. CDR3 sequence: CASTYGTSGADTQYF. CDR3 DNA sequence: TGTGCCAGCACCTACGGGACTAGCGGGGCAGATACGCAGTATTTT.